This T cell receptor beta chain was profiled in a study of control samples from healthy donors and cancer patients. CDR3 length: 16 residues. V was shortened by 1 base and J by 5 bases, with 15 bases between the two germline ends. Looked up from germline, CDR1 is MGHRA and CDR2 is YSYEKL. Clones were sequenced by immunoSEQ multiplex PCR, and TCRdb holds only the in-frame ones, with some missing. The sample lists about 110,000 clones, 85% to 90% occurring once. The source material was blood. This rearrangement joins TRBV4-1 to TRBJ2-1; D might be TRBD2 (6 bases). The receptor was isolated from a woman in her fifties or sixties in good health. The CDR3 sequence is CASSQALAANHNEQFF. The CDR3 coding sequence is TGCGCCAGCAGCCAAGCATTAGCGGCAAACCACAATGAGCAGTTCTTC.